This T cell receptor (beta chain) was documented in a study of CD8 T cells in Susac syndrome. Study-wide findings and caveats: Only a relatively small number of individuals were included in the TCR sequencing and HLA analysis.

In regard to this clonotype: Its antigen is still unknown.

This CDR3 has 14 residues. The V end lost 5 bases, the J end lost 9 bases, and 17 bases lay between the germline ends. Germline V gene data show CDR1 as SEHNR and CDR2 as FQNEAQ (reference sequence). CD8+ and CD4+ T cells from blood underwent TCR beta sequencing, which was carried out in a high-throughput format. An amount of RNA that ranged from roughly 0.5 to 1 ug was reverse transcribed with random hexamers. With immunoSEQ multiplex PCR, TCR beta CDR3 was amplified across 54 Vbeta and 13 Jbeta. TCRdb independently ran MiXCR on the immunoSEQ multiplex PCR reads; one entry per CDR3 protein. There are roughly 200,000 distinct CDR3 sequences in the sample; 90% to 96% occur only once, and approximately 0.1% lies in the top ten.

The rearrangement joins TRBV7-9 to TRBJ2-1; perhaps TRBD2 as D (8 bases). The sequence was obtained from a human donor with multiple sclerosis. Input material: CD4+ T cells from PBMCs. The CDR3 loop is CASSDRGGQPEQFF. The DNA of the CDR3 is TGTGCCAGCAGCGACCGGGGGGGACAGCCTGAGCAGTTCTTC.